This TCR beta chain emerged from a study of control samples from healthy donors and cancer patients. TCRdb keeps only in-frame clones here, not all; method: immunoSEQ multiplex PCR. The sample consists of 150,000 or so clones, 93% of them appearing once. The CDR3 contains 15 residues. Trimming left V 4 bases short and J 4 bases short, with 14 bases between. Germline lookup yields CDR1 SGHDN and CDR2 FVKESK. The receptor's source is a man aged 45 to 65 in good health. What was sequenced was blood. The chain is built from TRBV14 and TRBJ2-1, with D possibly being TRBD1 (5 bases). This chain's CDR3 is CASSRMGLQYNEQFF. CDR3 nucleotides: TGTGCCAGCAGCCGAATGGGGCTCCAGTACAATGAGCAGTTCTTC.